Listed below are T cell receptor beta chains from one sample, sequenced in a study of cytomegalovirus exposure and HLA in healthy donors. Only in-frame clones appear in the TCRdb table, and some are missing; sequencing was by immunoSEQ multiplex PCR. The profile shows some 180,000 clones, 70% to 85% of them singletons. The sample consisted of PBMCs. Source of these receptors: a woman in her 30s in good health and CMV-seropositive. Both conserved end residues are part of each CDR3. A D gene is named only where the DNA matches it firmly. Rows may omit the clone size; those that give it use once, few, many or a size class.

D gene | J gene | V gene | clone size | CDR3 DNA | CDR3 protein
- | TRBJ2-7 | TRBV4-3 | once | TGCGCCAGCAGCCAAGACGTGGTAAGGGACACACCCTACGAGCAGTACTTC | CASSQDVVRDTPYEQYF
- | TRBJ2-7 | TRBV10-2 | many | TGCGCCAGCGTGGAGGGCGGAGTGGGAGAGCAGTACTTC | CASVEGGVGEQYF
TRBD2 | TRBJ2-5 | TRBV7-8 | - | TGTGCCAGCAGCTCCCTCGCGGGAGGTATAAAAGAGACCCAGTACTTC | CASSSLAGGIKETQYF
- | TRBJ2-1 | TRBV5-1 | - | TGCGCCAGCAGACAGACCCCAAGTGAGCAGTTCTTC | CASRQTPSEQFF
TRBD1 | TRBJ1-4 | TRBV2 | - | TGTGCCAGCAGGGAGAAGACAGGGGGTTATGAAAAACTGTTTTTT | CASREKTGGYEKLFF
- | TRBJ2-7 | TRBV6-5 | few | TGTGCCAGCAGTTACTCTCTACAGGGTTCCTACGAGCAGTACTTC | CASSYSLQGSYEQYF
- | TRBJ1-2 | TRBV19 | - | TGTGCCAGCGTGCGCGTCGGAGAGGACTACACCTTC | CASVRVGEDYTF
- | TRBJ1-1 | TRBV2 | - | TGTGCCAGCAGGGAGGCGGGGACCGGGATTACTGAAGCTTTCTTT | CASREAGTGITEAFF
- | TRBJ2-2 | TRBV30 | - | TGTGCCTGGAGTGTAACCCTCGGAGCCGGGGAGCTGTTTTTT | CAWSVTLGAGELFF
TRBD1 | TRBJ1-1 | TRBV19 | - | TGTGCCAGCCGACAGGGAGTGGACACTGAAGCTTTCTTT | CASRQGVDTEAFF
TRBD2 | TRBJ2-6 | TRBV5-6 | - | TGTGCCAGCAGCTTGCTAGGGAGGGCTGGGGCCAACGTCCTGACTTTC | CASSLLGRAGANVLTF
- | TRBJ2-7 | TRBV10-3 | - | TGTGCCATCAGTGATGAGGCCTACGAGCAGTACTTC | CAISDEAYEQYF
TRBD2 | TRBJ2-7 | TRBV6-1 | - | TGTGCCAGCAGTGAAGATAGCGGGAGACCCTCCTACGAGCAGTACTTC | CASSEDSGRPSYEQYF
- | TRBJ1-2 | TRBV7-9 | - | TGTGCCAGCAGCTTAAGGTTAGAGGAGGATGGCTACACCTTC | CASSLRLEEDGYTF
TRBD1 | TRBJ2-5 | TRBV10-1 | - | TGCGCCAGCAGTGAAGGACAGGAAGAAGAGACCCAGTACTTC | CASSEGQEEETQYF
- | TRBJ1-2 | TRBV4-3 | - | TGCGCCAGCAGCCAAGTTTTTATTTCCGGCGGGGGAGCTAACTATGGCTACACCTTC | CASSQVFISGGGANYGYTF
TRBD1 | TRBJ1-2 | TRBV18 | - | TGTGCCAGCTCACCATTCGACAGGGCACGGTATGGCTACACCTTC | CASSPFDRARYGYTF
TRBD1 | TRBJ2-5 | TRBV7-8 | few | TGTGCCAGCAGGCGAGACAGGGGCCCCGGGGAGACCCAGTACTTC | CASRRDRGPGETQYF
TRBD2 | TRBJ2-1 | TRBV4-1 | once | TGCGCCAGCAGCCAAGATGGACTAGCGAGCTACAATGAGCAGTTCTTC | CASSQDGLASYNEQFF
TRBD2 | TRBJ2-7 | TRBV30 | - | TGTGCCTGCCGAGAGGGGCTTTTCAGGAGGGGGACTAGTGGTTACGAGCAGTACTTC | CACREGLFRRGTSGYEQYF
TRBD1 | TRBJ1-4 | TRBV15 | - | TGTGCCACCAGCAGATTGGCCGGGACAGGGACTGAAAAACTGTTTTTT | CATSRLAGTGTEKLFF
TRBD2 | TRBJ2-1 | TRBV11-3 | few | TGTGCCAGCAGCCCCCTCCCCGGGACTAGCGGGAGCTCCTACAATGAGCAGTTCTTC | CASSPLPGTSGSSYNEQFF
TRBD1 | TRBJ2-7 | TRBV6-1 | - | TGTGCCAGCACCGGGACAGGTGGATCCTACGAGCAGTACTTC | CASTGTGGSYEQYF
- | TRBJ2-7 | TRBV7-5 | - | TGTGCCAGAAGGCGGGACGCGACCTACGAGCAGTACTTC | CARRRDATYEQYF
- | TRBJ1-1 | TRBV27 | - | TGTGCCAGCAGTTCTAAGAACACTGAAGCTTTCTTT | CASSSKNTEAFF
- | TRBJ2-7 | TRBV10-3 | - | TGTGCCATCAGTGAACCAGTGAACGGGGACGAGCAGTACTTC | CAISEPVNGDEQYF
- | TRBJ2-7 | TRBV7-6 | - | TGTGCCAGCAGCACACACAGGGATTCCTACGAGCAGTACTTC | CASSTHRDSYEQYF
- | TRBJ2-1 | TRBV7-6 | - | TGTGCCAGCAGCTTAGTTTCAGGGGAGACACGTAATGAGCAGTTCTTC | CASSLVSGETRNEQFF
- | TRBJ2-7 | TRBV11-3 | - | TGTGCCAGCAGCTTAGGACCAGCGACCTACGAGCAGTACTTC | CASSLGPATYEQYF
- | TRBJ2-3 | TRBV28 | - | TGTGCCAGCAGTACCGGGACACTACGCACAGATACGCAGTATTTT | CASSTGTLRTDTQYF
TRBD1 | TRBJ1-5 | TRBV9 | few | TGTGCCAGCAGCGCTACAGGGGCTAATCAGCCCCAGCATTTT | CASSATGANQPQHF
TRBD1 | TRBJ2-5 | TRBV5-1 | - | TGCGCCAGCAGCCTGGGGGGACAGGGGGCGAGTAGCGAGACCCAGTACTTC | CASSLGGQGASSETQYF
- | TRBJ1-5 | TRBV6-6 | - | TGTGCCAGCAGTTACTGGGGCCCCTTTACAAATGAGCCCCAGCATTTT | CASSYWGPFTNEPQHF
- | TRBJ2-1 | TRBV4-1 | - | TGCGCCAGCAGCCAGCGAACCCAGGGGGGACTAGCCTACAATGAGCAGTTCTTC | CASSQRTQGGLAYNEQFF
- | TRBJ1-3 | TRBV7-2 | - | TGTGCCAGCAGCCAGGGGATCTCTGGAAACACCATATATTTT | CASSQGISGNTIYF
TRBD1 | TRBJ1-2 | TRBV6-6 | - | TGTGCCAGCAGGAGGACAGGGGGCGATGGCTACACCTTC | CASRRTGGDGYTF
- | TRBJ2-3 | TRBV27 | - | TGTGCCAGCAGTCCCCCCCACGATAGCGGAGGCACAGATACGCAGTATTTT | CASSPPHDSGGTDTQYF
- | TRBJ1-2 | TRBV7-2 | - | TGTGCCAGCAGCTTTCTTACTAACTATGGCTACACCTTC | CASSFLTNYGYTF
TRBD1 | TRBJ1-5 | TRBV2 | - | TGTGCCAGCAGCCCCGGACAGGTTGGTCAGCCCCAGCATTTT | CASSPGQVGQPQHF
- | TRBJ2-2 | TRBV30 | - | TGTGCCTGGAGTCCAAGTCCCTACAACACCGGGGAGCTGTTTTTT | CAWSPSPYNTGELFF
- | TRBJ2-5 | TRBV5-4 | - | TGTGCCAGCAGCTTGTTCGGGGATCCAAAGTACTTC | CASSLFGDPKYF
- | TRBJ1-1 | TRBV18 | - | TGTGCCAGCTCACCACTGAGGGTGAACACTGAAGCTTTCTTT | CASSPLRVNTEAFF